This T cell receptor beta chain appears in the sequencing data of a study of shared clonotypes between healthy human individuals. The naive CD8 population came from CD45RO-negative cells selected for CCR7, without terminally differentiated effector memory CD45RA+ cells. Per the study methods: ImmunoSEQ gave junction-only sequences without quality scores, so filtering differed. Profiled with immunoSEQ multiplex PCR; TCRdb holds only in-frame clones, not every one. V and J calls and clone size are given by that table; D and trimming were obtained from the DNA. This table holds hundreds of thousands of clones, 90% to 95% found once. The CDR3 has 17 residues. Unmatched junction bases numbered 4, after V lost 1 base and J lost 1 base. The germline CDR1 and CDR2 sequences are LNHDA and SQIVND (reference sequence).

This clonotype originated in a man aged 25 to 40 in good health. The rearrangement uses TRBV19 and TRBJ2-5; TRBD2 matches 12 bases. Sequencing was done on a sample of naive CD8+ T cells sorted from blood. Written as DNA, the CDR3 is TGTGCCAGTAGTATAGGTGCACTAGCGGGAGGCCAAGAGACCCAGTACTTC. This encodes CASSIGALAGGQETQYF. The full variable domain, completed using reference TRBV19 and TRBJ2-5, is DGGITQSPKYLFRKEGQNVTLSCEQNLNHDAMYWYRQDPGQGLRLIYYSQIVNDFQKGDIAEGYSVSREKKESFPLTVTSAQKNPTAFYLCASSIGALAGGQETQYFGPGTRLLVL.